This T cell receptor beta chain was documented in a study of PD-1 blockade in classical Hodgkin lymphoma. This clone occurred a few times. Sequencing was performed with immunoSEQ multiplex PCR; in TCRdb, only in-frame clones are kept and a portion is missing. The sample lists approximately 99,000 clones, about four fifths occurring once. The V gene's germline CDR1 is MNHEY and CDR2 SMNVEV (reference sequence). With 5 bases clipped from V and 8 bases from J, the junction kept 4 bases outside the gene matches. The CDR3 has 12 amino acids. Each and every patient relapsed after autologous stem cell transplantation, and patients got differing brentuximab vedotin exposure.

This rearrangement joins TRBV27 to TRBJ1-2; 8 bases map to TRBD1. The sequencing here drew on peripheral blood mononuclear cells (PBMCs), taken before the second cycle of nivolumab. The source of this sequence is a human donor with classical Hodgkin lymphoma. CDR3 nucleotides: TGTGCCAGCAGTGTGACAGGGGTGGGCTACACCTTC. This encodes CASSVTGVGYTF.